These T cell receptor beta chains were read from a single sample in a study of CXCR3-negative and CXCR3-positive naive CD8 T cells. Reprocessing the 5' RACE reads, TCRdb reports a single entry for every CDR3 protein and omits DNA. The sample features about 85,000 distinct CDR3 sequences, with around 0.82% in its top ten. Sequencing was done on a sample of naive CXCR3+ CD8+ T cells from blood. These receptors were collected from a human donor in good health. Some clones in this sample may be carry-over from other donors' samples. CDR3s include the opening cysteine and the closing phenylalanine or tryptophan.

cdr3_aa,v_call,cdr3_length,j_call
CASSPTSGANVLTF,TRBV3-1,14,TRBJ2-6
CATSRDRRALAYEQYF,TRBV15,16,TRBJ2-7
CASSQDRTGKNIQYF,TRBV3-1,15,TRBJ2-4
CASSERPSGGGEQFF,TRBV27,15,TRBJ2-1
CAWNLAGANEQFF,TRBV30,13,TRBJ2-1
CASSFHSGANVLTF,TRBV6-2/TRBV6-3,14,TRBJ2-6
CASSLGTSGVSSYNEQFF,TRBV5-1,18,TRBJ2-1
CASSSNHGLVGDTQYF,TRBV12-3/TRBV12-4,16,TRBJ2-3
CATSALSNEQFF,TRBV24-1,12,TRBJ2-1
CASVSFAGGTDTQYF,TRBV12-3/TRBV12-4,15,TRBJ2-3
CSVEDLPAGVSTDTQYF,TRBV29-1,17,TRBJ2-3
CASRRDTFTEKLFF,TRBV7-9,14,TRBJ1-4
CASRPGPNQPQHF,TRBV27,13,TRBJ1-5
CSVVGRNTGELFF,TRBV29-1,13,TRBJ2-2
CASRPEGFDYGYTF,TRBV12-3/TRBV12-4,14,TRBJ1-2
CASSIKRDYEQFF,TRBV19,13,TRBJ2-1
CSVWTGAYTGELFF,TRBV29-1,14,TRBJ2-2
CASSPGDEQYF,TRBV7-9,11,TRBJ2-7
CSVVQGFSDTQYF,TRBV29-1,13,TRBJ2-3
CASSLSLGDYEQYF,TRBV27,14,TRBJ2-7
CASSFDRGRAEAFF,TRBV28,14,TRBJ1-1
CSVEETLTGGGYNEQFF,TRBV29-1,17,TRBJ2-1
CASSSLAHRDNEQFF,TRBV27,15,TRBJ2-1
CASSSEGIGEKLFF,TRBV12-3/TRBV12-4,14,TRBJ1-4
CSVLTGQGLYEQYF,TRBV29-1,14,TRBJ2-7
CASWGGGNEQFF,TRBV27,12,TRBJ2-1
CASLGFPGELFF,TRBV5-1,12,TRBJ2-2
CSASGRSSTDTQYF,TRBV20-1,14,TRBJ2-3
CASSNYPGGVIDTQYF,TRBV21-1,16,TRBJ2-3
CASSLVAVDTQYF,TRBV28,13,TRBJ2-3
CASSQDLPGQNTGELFF,TRBV4-3,17,TRBJ2-2
CASSFLSGNSTDTQYF,TRBV13,16,TRBJ2-3